This note documents a single T cell receptor (beta chain) sequence. The CDR3 contains 13 residues. The germline V gene has CDR1 KGHSH and CDR2 LQKENI. V lost 1 base to trimming and J lost 6 bases; unmatched junction nucleotides: 3. In the authors' workflow: Reference gene primers were amplified, and this amplification served to estimate nucleated cell counts. The assay was immunoSEQ multiplex PCR, and TCRdb's table has in-frame clones only and misses some. That table gives V, J and clone size, and the DNA gave D and trimming. Of more than 60,000 clones listed, 65% to 85% are singletons. This sample is drawn from a study of blood T cell repertoires in COVID-19. Study-level background: The cDNA or gDNA used as material had been derived from T cells, B-cell-depleted T cells, or PBMCs.

The TCR was taken from a man aged 55 to 70 with active or convalescent COVID-19. Sequencing was carried out using peripheral blood. The chain carries TRBV18 and TRBJ2-7, with 7 bases matching TRBD2. CDR3 loop: CASSPRREGEQYF. Here the CDR3 DNA reads TGTGCCAGCTCACCACGGAGGGAGGGCGAGCAGTACTTC.